This TCR beta chain is drawn from a study of T cells expressing NK-cell markers. Turning to the study itself: TCR beta repertoires came from sorted CD3+CD56+NKG2C+, CD3+CD56+NKG2C- and CD3+CD56-NKG2C+ T cells.

With respect to this clonotype: The antigen is unknown.

The CDR3 is 15 residues long. The germline gives CDR1 SGHAT, CDR2 FQNNGV. TCRdb re-called the 5' RACE reads; one entry per CDR3 protein, DNA not given. The sample table includes about 140,000 distinct CDR3 sequences. Study results and caveats: Six donors carried dominant NKG2C+ clonotypes that made up roughly 1.0-7.5% of their CD8+ T cells.

J is TRBJ2-1 and V is TRBV11-2; the D gene TCRdb calls, TRBD1, cannot be checked with no DNA. Sequenced input: blood T cells: a sorted CD56 or NKG2C T cell subset, CD4+ or CD8+ T cells, or bulk PBMC T cells (not recorded which). This receptor was taken from a man aged 18 to 30 in good health. CDR3 loop: CASSLPGPPPDEQFF.